This is a list of T cell receptor beta chains from one sample in a study of shared clonotypes between healthy human individuals. The repertoire was sequenced with immunoSEQ multiplex PCR; TCRdb's copy has only in-frame clones and lacks some. The data show some 240,000 clones, approximately 65% seen once. Sequenced input: memory CD4+ T cells sorted from blood. The receptors were gathered from a man in his thirties or forties in good health. Both conserved end residues are part of each CDR3. D genes are given only for firm matches. Rows give clone size only sometimes, using once, few, many, or a class for an expanded clone.

>TRBJ2-5|TRBV19|few|TRBD2
TGTGCCAGGGGACTAGCGGGACAAGAGACCCAGTACTTC
CARGLAGQETQYF
>TRBJ1-3|TRBV7-3|-|TRBD1
TGTGCCAGCAGCACTCGCCGGACCGGGACAGGGCGCTCTGGAAACACCATATATTTT
CASSTRRTGTGRSGNTIYF
>TRBJ2-7|TRBV9|-|TRBD2
TGTGCCAGCAGCCCCAGCGGGAGCCACGAGCAGTACTTC
CASSPSGSHEQYF
>TRBJ2-7|TRBV27|-|TRBD2
TGTGCCAGCAGTGCACCGGGACTAGCGAGCTTACAGCAGTACTTC
CASSAPGLASLQQYF
>TRBJ2-5|TRBV7-2|-|-
TGTGCCAGCAGCTTACGCCTAGGTCTGGGGAAAGAGACCCAGTACTTC
CASSLRLGLGKETQYF
>TRBJ2-1|TRBV7-6|-|TRBD2
TGTGCCAGCAGCCCCTTTGAGCTAGCGGGTGAGCAGTTCTTC
CASSPFELAGEQFF
>TRBJ2-1|TRBV2|-|-
TGTGCCAGCAGTGAATACAATGAGCAGTTCTTC
CASSEYNEQFF
>TRBJ2-6|TRBV14|-|-
TGTGCCAGCAGCCAAGTCGGCGTTCTCTGGGCCAACGTCCTGACTTTC
CASSQVGVLWANVLTF
>TRBJ2-1|TRBV28|-|TRBD1
TGTGCCAGCAGGTACCCTGGGACAGTATCACACAATGAGCAGTTCTTC
CASRYPGTVSHNEQFF
>TRBJ1-1|TRBV28|-|-
TGTGCCAGCAGCCCCGGGGGGGCCCGGGAAGCTTTCTTT
CASSPGGAREAFF
>TRBJ2-5|TRBV25-1|once|-
TGTGCCAGCAGTGAATTCGGACCACAAGAGACCCAGTACTTC
CASSEFGPQETQYF
>TRBJ2-1|TRBV6-5|many|TRBD2
TGTGCCAGCAGTTACGGAAGCGGGAACTGGAATGAGCAGTTCTTC
CASSYGSGNWNEQFF
>TRBJ2-2|TRBV23-1|-|TRBD1
TGCGCCAGCAAAGGGACAGGGGTGGGGGAGCTGTTTTTT
CASKGTGVGELFF
>TRBJ1-5|TRBV19|-|-
TGTGCCAGTAGTTTCGTGGGCCTACAGCAGCCCCAGCATTTT
CASSFVGLQQPQHF
>TRBJ1-5|TRBV5-1|many|-
TGCGCCAGCAGCTTGGGAGGTATGGGGAGTCAGCCCCAGCATTTT
CASSLGGMGSQPQHF
>TRBJ2-1|TRBV4-2|-|TRBD2
TGTGCCAGCAGCTTGTTATCGGGAGGGTCCAATGAGCAGTTCTTC
CASSLLSGGSNEQFF